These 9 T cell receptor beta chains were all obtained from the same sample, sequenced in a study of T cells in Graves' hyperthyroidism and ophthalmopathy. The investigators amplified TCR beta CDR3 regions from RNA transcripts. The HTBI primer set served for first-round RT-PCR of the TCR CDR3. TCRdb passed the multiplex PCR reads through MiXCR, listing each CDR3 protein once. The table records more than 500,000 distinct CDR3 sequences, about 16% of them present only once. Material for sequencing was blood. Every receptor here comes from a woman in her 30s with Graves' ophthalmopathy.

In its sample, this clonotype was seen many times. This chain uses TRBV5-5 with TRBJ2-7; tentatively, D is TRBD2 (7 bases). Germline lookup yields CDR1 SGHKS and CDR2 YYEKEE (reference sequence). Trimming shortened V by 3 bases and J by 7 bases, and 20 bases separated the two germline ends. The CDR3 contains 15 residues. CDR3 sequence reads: CASSWGLAVGGEQYF. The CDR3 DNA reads TGTGCCAGCAGCTGGGGCCTAGCGGTAGGGGGAGAGCAGTACTTC.

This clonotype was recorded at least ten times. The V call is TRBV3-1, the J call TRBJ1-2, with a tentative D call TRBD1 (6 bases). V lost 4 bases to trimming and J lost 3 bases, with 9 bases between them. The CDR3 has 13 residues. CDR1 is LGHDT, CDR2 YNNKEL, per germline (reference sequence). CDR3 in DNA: TGTGCCAGCAGCCCAGCAGGGGACTATGGCTACACCTTC. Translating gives CASSPAGDYGYTF.

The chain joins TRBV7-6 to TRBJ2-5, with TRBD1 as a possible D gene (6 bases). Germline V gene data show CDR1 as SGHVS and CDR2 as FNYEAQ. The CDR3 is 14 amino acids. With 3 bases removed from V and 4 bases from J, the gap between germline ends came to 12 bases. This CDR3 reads CASSFGGWGETQYF. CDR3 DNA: TGTGCCAGCAGCTTTGGGGGCTGGGGAGAGACCCAGTACTTC.

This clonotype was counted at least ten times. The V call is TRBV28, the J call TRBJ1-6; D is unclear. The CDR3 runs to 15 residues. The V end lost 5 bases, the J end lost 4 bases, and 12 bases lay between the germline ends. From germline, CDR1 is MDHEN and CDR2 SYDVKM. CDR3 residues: CASSPFSRYNSPLHF. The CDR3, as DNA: TGTGCCAGCAGTCCCTTCTCTCGATATAATTCACCCCTCCACTTT.

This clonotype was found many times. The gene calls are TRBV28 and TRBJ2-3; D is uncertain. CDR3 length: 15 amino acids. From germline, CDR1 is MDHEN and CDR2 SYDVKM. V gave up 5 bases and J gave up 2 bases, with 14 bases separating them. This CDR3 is CASSTPPQSTDTQYF. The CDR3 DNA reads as TGTGCCAGCAGTACCCCCCCTCAGTCCACAGATACGCAGTATTTT.

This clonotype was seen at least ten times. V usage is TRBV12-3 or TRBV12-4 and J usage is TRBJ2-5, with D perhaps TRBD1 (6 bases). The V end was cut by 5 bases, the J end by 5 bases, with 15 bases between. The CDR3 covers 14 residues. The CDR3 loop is CASSASFRGETQYF. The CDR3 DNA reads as TGTGCCAGCAGTGCCAGTTTCAGGGGCGAGACCCAGTACTTC.

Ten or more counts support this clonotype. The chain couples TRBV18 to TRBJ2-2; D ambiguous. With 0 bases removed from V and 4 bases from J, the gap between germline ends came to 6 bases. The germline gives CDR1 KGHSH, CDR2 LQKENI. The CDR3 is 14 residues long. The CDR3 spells CASSPPYTTGELFF. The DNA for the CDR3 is TGTGCCAGCTCACCACCGTACACCACCGGGGAGCTGTTTTTT.

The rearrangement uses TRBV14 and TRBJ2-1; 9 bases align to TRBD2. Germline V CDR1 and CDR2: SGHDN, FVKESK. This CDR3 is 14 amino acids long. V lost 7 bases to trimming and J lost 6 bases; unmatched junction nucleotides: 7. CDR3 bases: TGTGCCAGCAATAGCGGGAGATCGGGCAATGAGCAGTTCTTC. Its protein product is CASNSGRSGNEQFF.

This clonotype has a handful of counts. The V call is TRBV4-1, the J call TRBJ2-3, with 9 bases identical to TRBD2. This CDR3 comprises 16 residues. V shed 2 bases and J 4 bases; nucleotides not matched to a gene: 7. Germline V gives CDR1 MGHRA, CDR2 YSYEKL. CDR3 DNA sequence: TGCGCCAGCAGCCAAAAATGGGCGGGAGGGGCAGATACGCAGTATTTT. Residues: CASSQKWAGGADTQYF.